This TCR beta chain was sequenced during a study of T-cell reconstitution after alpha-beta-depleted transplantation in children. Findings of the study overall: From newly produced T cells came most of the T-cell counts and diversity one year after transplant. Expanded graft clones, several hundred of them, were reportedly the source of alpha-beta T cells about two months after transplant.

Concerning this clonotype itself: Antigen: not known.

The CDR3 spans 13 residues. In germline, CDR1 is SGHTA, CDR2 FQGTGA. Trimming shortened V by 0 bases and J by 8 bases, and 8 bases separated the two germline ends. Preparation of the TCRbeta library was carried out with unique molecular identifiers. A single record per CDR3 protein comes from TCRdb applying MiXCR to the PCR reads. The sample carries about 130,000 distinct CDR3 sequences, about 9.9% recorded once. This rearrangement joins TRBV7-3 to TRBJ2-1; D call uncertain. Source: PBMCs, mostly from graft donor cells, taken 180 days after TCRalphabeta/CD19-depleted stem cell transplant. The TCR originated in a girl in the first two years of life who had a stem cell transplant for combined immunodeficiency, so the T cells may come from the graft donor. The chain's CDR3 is CASSLTSGDEQFF. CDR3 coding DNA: TGTGCCAGCAGCTTAACGTCCGGCGATGAGCAGTTCTTC.